This entry is about one T cell receptor beta chain. These data are taken from a study of T cells in Graves' hyperthyroidism and ophthalmopathy. TCR beta CDR3 regions were amplified from RNA transcripts. The TCR CDR3 was amplified in a first-round RT-PCR using the HTBI primer set. TCRdb itself ran the multiplex PCR reads through MiXCR, one entry per CDR3 protein. The table includes around 690,000 distinct CDR3 sequences, approximately 15% detected once. CDR1 and CDR2 (germline): MGHDK, SYGVNS. V shed 2 bases and J shed 0 bases, with 14 bases lying between them. The CDR3 has 17 residues. The source material was blood. This receptor was identified in a man aged 50-59 years with Graves' hyperthyroidism. This chain uses TRBV25-1 with TRBJ2-1; D is ambiguous. The CDR3 reads CASSEEAKESSYNEQFF. Here the CDR3 DNA reads TGTGCCAGCAGTGAAGAGGCTAAGGAGAGCTCCTACAATGAGCAGTTCTTC.